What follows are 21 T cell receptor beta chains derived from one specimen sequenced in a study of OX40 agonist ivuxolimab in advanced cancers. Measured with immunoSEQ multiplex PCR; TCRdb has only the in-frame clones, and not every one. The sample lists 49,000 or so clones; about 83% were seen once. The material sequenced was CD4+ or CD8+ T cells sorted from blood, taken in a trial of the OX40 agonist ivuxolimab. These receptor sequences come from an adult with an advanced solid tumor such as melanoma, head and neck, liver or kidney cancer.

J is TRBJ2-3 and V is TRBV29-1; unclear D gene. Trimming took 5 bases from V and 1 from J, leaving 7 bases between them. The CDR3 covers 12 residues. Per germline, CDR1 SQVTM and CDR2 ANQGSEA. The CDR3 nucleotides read TGCAGCGTTAGTAGGGGCACAGATACGCAGTATTTT. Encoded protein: CSVSRGTDTQYF.

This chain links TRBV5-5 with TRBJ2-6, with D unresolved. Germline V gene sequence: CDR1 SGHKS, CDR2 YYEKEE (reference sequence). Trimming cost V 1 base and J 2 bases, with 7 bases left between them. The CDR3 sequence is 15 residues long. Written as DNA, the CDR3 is TGTGCCAGCAGCTTGAGGGTAACTGGGGCCAACGTCCTGACTTTC. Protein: CASSLRVTGANVLTF. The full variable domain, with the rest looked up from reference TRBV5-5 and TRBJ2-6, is DAGVTQSPTHLIKTRGQQVTLRCSPISGHKSVSWYQQVLGQGPQFIFQYYEKEERGRGNFPDRFSARQFPNYSSELNVNALLLGDSALYLCASSLRVTGANVLTFGAGSRLTVL.

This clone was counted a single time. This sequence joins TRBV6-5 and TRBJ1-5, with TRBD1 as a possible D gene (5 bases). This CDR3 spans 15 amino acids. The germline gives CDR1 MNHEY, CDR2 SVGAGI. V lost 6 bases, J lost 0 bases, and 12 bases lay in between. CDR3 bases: TGTGCCAGCAGACTCGACAGCTATAGCAATCAGCCCCAGCATTTT. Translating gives CASRLDSYSNQPQHF.

The CDR3, as DNA: TGTGCCAGCAGCACCCCGGCCCCGCGCGACGGGGAGCTGTTTTTT. It specifies CASSTPAPRDGELFF. This sequence joins TRBV7-9 and TRBJ2-2; no firm D call. Trimming pared 5 bases from V and 7 bases from J, leaving 17 bases between. Germline assignment: CDR1 SEHNR and CDR2 FQNEAQ (reference sequence). This CDR3 is 15 amino acids long.

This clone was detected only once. CDR3 nucleotide sequence: TGCGCCAGCAGCCCGTGGGGCCAGGGGCTATATAATTCACCCCTCCACTTT. Translation: CASSPWGQGLYNSPLHF. The chain employs TRBV5-1 and TRBJ1-6; a possible D gene is TRBD1 (6 bases). The germline V gene encodes CDR1 SGHRS and CDR2 YFSETQ. CDR3 length: 17 residues. V was pared by 4 bases and J by 4 bases, with 18 bases between.

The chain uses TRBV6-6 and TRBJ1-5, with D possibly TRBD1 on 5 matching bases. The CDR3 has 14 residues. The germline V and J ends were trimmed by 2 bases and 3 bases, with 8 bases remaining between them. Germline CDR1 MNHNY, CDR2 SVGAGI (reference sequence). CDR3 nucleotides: TGTGCCAGCAGTTACGGGACGGCCAATCAGCCCCAGCATTTT. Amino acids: CASSYGTANQPQHF.

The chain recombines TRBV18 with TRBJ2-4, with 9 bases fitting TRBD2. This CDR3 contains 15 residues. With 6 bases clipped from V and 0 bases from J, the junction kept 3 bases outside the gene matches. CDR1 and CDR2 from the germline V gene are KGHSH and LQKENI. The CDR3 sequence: CASSPSGAAKNIQYF. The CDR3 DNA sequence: TGTGCCAGCTCCCCTAGCGGGGCAGCCAAAAACATTCAGTACTTC.

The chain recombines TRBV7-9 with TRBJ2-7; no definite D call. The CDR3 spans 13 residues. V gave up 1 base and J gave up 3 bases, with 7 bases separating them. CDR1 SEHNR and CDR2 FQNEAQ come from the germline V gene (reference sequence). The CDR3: CASSLGLIYEQYF. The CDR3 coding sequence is TGTGCCAGCAGCTTAGGTCTTATCTACGAGCAGTACTTC. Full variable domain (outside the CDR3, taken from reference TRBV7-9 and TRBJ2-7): DTGVSQNPRHKITKRGQNVTFRCDPISEHNRLYWYRQTLGQGPEFLTYFQNEAQLEKSRLLSDRFSAERPKGSFSTLEIQRTEQGDSAMYLCASSLGLIYEQYFGPGTRLTVT.

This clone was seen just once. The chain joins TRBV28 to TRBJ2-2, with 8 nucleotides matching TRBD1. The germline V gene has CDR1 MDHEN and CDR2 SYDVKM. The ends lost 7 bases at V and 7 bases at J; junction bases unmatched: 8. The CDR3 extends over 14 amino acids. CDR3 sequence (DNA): TGTGCCAGCATTCGGACAGGGCCAGACGGGGAGCTGTTTTTT. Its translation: CASIRTGPDGELFF.

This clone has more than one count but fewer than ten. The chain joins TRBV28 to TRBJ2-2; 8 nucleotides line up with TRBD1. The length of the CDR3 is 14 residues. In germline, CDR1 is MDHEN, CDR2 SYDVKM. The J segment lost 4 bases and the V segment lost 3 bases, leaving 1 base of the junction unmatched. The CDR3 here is CASSFTGGTGELFF. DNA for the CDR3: TGTGCCAGCAGTTTCACAGGGGGCACCGGGGAGCTGTTTTTT.

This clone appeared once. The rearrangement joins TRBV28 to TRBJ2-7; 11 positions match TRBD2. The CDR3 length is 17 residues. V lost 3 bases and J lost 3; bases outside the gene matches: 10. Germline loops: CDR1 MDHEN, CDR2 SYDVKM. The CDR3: CASSFLHSGRALYEQYF. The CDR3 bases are TGTGCCAGCAGTTTTCTCCATAGCGGGAGGGCCCTCTACGAGCAGTACTTC.

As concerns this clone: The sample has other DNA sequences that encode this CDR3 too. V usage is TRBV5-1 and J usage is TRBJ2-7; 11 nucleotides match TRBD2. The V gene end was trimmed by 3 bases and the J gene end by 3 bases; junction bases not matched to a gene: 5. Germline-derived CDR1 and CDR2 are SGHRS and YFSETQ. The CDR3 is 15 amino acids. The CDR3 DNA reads TGCGCCAGCAGCTCTACTAGCGGGAGAGTCTACGAGCAGTACTTC. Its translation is CASSSTSGRVYEQYF.

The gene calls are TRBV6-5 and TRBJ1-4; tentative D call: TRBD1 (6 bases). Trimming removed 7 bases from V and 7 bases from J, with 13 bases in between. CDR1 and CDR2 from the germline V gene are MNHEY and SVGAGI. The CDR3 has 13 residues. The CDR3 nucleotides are TGTGCCAGCAAAGGGGGGGGGTTTGAAAAACTGTTTTTT. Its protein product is CASKGGGFEKLFF.

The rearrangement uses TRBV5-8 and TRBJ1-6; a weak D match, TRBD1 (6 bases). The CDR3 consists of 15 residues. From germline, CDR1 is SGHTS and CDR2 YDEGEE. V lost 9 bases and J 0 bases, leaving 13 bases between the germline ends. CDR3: CATGEESSYNSPLHF. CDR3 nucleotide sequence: TGTGCCACAGGGGAGGAGAGCTCCTATAATTCACCCCTCCACTTT.

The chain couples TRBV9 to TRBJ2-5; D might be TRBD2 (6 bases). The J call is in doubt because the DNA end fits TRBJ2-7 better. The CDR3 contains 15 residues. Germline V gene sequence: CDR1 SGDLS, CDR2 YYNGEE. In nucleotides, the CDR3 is TGTGCCAGCAGCCCCCGAGGCGGGACCCAACTCGAGCAGTACTTC. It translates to CASSPRGGTQLEQYF.

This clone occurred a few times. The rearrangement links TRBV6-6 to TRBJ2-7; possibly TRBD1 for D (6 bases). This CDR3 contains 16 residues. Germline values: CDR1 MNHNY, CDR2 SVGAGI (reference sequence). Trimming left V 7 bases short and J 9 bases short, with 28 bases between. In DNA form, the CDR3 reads TGTGCCAGCAATAGCCAACAGGGCGCAAGAAGTATTCGGCAGTACTTC. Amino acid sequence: CASNSQQGARSIRQYF.

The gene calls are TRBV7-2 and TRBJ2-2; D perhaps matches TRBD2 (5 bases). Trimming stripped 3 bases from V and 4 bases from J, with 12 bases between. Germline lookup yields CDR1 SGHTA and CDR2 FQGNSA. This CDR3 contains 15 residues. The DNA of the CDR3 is TGTGCCAGCAGCTTTCGGGATTATGTCACCGGGGAGCTGTTTTTT. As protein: CASSFRDYVTGELFF. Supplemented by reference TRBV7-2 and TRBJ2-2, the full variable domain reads GAGVSQSPSNKVTEKGKDVELRCDPISGHTALYWYRQSLGQGLEFLIYFQGNSAPDKSGLPSDRFSAERTGGSVSTLTIQRTQQEDSAVYLCASSFRDYVTGELFFGEGSRLTVL.

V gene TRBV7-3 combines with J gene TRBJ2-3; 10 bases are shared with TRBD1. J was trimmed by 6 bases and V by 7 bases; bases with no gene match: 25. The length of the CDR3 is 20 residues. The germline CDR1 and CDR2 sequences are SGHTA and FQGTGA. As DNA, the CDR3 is TGTGCCAGCATCGTTATTCCGGGACAGGGGCGGAGCGGGAGAAGGGATACGCAGTATTTT. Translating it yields CASIVIPGQGRSGRRDTQYF.

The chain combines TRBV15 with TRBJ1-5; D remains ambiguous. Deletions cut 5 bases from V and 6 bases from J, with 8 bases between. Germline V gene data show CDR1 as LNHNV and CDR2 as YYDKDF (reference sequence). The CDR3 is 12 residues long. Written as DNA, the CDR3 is TGTGCCACCAGCGCCCCTTCTCAGCCCCAGCATTTT. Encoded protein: CATSAPSQPQHF.

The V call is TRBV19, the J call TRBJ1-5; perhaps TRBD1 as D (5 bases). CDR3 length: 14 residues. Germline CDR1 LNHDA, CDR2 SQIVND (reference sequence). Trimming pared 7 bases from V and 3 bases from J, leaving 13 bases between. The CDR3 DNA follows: TGTGCCAGTATAGGATGGGGGAACAATCAGCCCCAGCATTTT. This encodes CASIGWGNNQPQHF.

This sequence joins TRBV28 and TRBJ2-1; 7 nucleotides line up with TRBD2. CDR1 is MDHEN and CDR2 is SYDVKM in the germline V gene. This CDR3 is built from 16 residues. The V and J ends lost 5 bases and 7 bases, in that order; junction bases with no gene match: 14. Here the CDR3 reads CASSTMFGGRLNEQFF. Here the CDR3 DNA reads TGTGCCAGCAGTACCATGTTTGGCGGGAGACTGAATGAGCAGTTCTTC. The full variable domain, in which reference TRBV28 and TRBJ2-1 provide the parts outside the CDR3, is DVKVTQSSRYLVKRTGEKVFLECVQDMDHENMFWYRQDPGLGLRLIYFSYDVKMKEKGDIPEGYSVSREKKERFSLILESASTNQTSMYLCASSTMFGGRLNEQFFGPGTRLTVL.